This entry is about one TCR beta chain. In germline, CDR1 is SGHVS, CDR2 FQNEAQ. The CDR3 has 16 amino acids. The J segment lost 0 bases and the V segment lost 1 base, leaving 5 bases of the junction unmatched. Seattle patients were enrolled while actively infected and followed longitudinally. Original processing methods: For nucleated cells, counts were estimated from reference gene primer amplification. The table came from immunoSEQ multiplex PCR; TCRdb's copy has only in-frame clones and leaves some out. V and J calls and clone size are given by that table; D and trimming were obtained from the DNA. The repertoire includes fewer than 450,000 clones, around nine tenths of them detected once, and 7.3% sits in the top ten. The data are from a study of blood T cell repertoires in COVID-19. Looking at the study overall: The study drew acute and convalescent COVID-19 samples from the United States, Italy and Spain. PBMCs, B-cell-depleted T cells, or T cells were the source of the cDNA or gDNA that made up the material.

This TCR came from a woman aged 70-85 years with COVID-19, enrolled during active disease. The gene calls are TRBV7-8 and TRBJ1-2, with 7 nucleotides matching TRBD1. Sequenced material: peripheral blood. The CDR3 nucleotides read TGTGCCAGCAGCTTAGGAGGGACAGTGCCTAACTATGGCTACACCTTC. It is translated as CASSLGGTVPNYGYTF.